The present entry profiles one T cell receptor (beta chain) with its context. The antigen is undetermined. With a J-beta primer mix and a sample-barcoded 5' primer, a second PCR ran about 6 to 11 cycles. Each cDNA molecule was tagged by a template-switch adaptor with 12 random nucleotides. Using its own MiXCR run on the 5' RACE reads, TCRdb lists one record per CDR3 protein. Of around 1,100,000 distinct CDR3 sequences listed, around two fifths were seen once; the top ten hold roughly 14%. This specimen comes from a study of blood T cells in healthy people across ages. Regarding the study as a whole: Naive CD4+ cell counts and diversity both ran higher in long-lived than in aged donors.

This CDR3 contains 14 residues. Trimming took off 0 bases at V and 3 bases at J, with 9 bases between the two ends. Germline lookup yields CDR1 SGHRS and CDR2 YFSETQ. For every donor, a draw yielded 9.5 to 10 milliliters of peripheral blood. A minimum of 6 micrograms of total RNA was extracted per sample. The clonotype originates from a man aged 18 to 30 in good health. The specimen was blood. The chain employs TRBV5-1 and TRBJ1-1; D might be TRBD1 (6 bases). The CDR3 region is CASSLDRVYTEAFF. CDR3 coding DNA: TGCGCCAGCAGCTTGGACAGGGTGTACACTGAAGCTTTCTTT.